This entry is about one T cell receptor (beta chain). Its antigen remains unidentified. Profiling relied on immunoSEQ multiplex PCR, and the TCRdb table lists in-frame clones only, not all of them. The sample yields a few million clones, 93% seen once. Germline assignment: CDR1 KGHSH and CDR2 LQKENI. V lost 3 bases and J 0 bases, leaving 11 bases between the germline ends. The CDR3 contains 15 residues. The entry originates in a study of shared clonotypes between healthy human individuals. Overall study results and limits: Non-shared clonotypes showed lower generation probabilities than clonotypes common to all four donors.

Sequenced sample: naive CD4+ T cells from PBMCs. Subset denoted: CD45RA+ positively selected. The TCR was taken from a man younger than 35 in good health. Some clones in this sample may be carry-over from other donors' samples. The V gene is TRBV18, the J gene TRBJ1-1, with D possibly TRBD1 on 5 matching bases. As DNA, the CDR3 is TGTGCCAGCTCACCGGCGGGGGTCATGAACACTGAAGCTTTCTTT. This sequence encodes CASSPAGVMNTEAFF. The variable domain in full, completed from reference TRBV18 and TRBJ1-1, reads NAGVMQNPRHLVRRRGQEARLRCSPMKGHSHVYWYRQLPEEGLKFMVYLQKENIIDESGMPKERFSAEFPKEGPSILRIQQVVRGDSAAYFCASSPAGVMNTEAFFGQGTRLTVV.